The 27 T cell receptor beta chains reported below all come from one sample, sequenced in a study of blood T cell repertoires in COVID-19. TCRdb's copy holds only in-frame clones and misses some; the assay was immunoSEQ multiplex PCR. The table lists roughly 200,000 clones, roughly 80% of them singletons, with roughly 14% in the top ten. The sample taken for sequencing was peripheral blood. The receptors here all came from a man aged 45-65 years who had recovered from COVID-19.

The genes are TRBV6-1 and TRBJ2-5; D is uncertain. Trimming took 2 bases from V and 2 from J, leaving 9 bases between them. From germline, CDR1 is MNHNS and CDR2 SASEGT. CDR3 size: 14 residues. The CDR3 DNA is TGTGCCAGCAGTGAATTGGCTCCTCAAGAGACCCAGTACTTC. The encoded protein is CASSELAPQETQYF.

The chain couples TRBV11-1 to TRBJ2-7; the match to TRBD1 covers 7 bases. The CDR3 loop spans 12 amino acids. The V and J ends lost 5 bases and 8 bases, in that order; junction bases with no gene match: 6. Germline V gene sequence: CDR1 SGHAT, CDR2 FQDESV (reference sequence). The CDR3 DNA reads as TGTGCCAGCAGCCTGGACAGGCTCAAGCAGTACTTC. It encodes CASSLDRLKQYF.

This clone appeared a single time. The chain carries TRBV5-4 and TRBJ2-1; 7 bases map to TRBD2. The CDR3 totals 15 residues. The V gene's germline CDR1 is SGHNT and CDR2 YYREEE (reference sequence). V dropped 4 bases and J dropped 5; count of bases not matched to a gene: 9. The CDR3 reads CASSPTSASDNEQFF. In DNA form, the CDR3 reads TGTGCCAGCAGCCCCACTAGCGCCAGCGACAATGAGCAGTTCTTC.

This chain uses TRBV2 with TRBJ2-5; 11 nucleotides line up with TRBD2. The CDR3 is 15 amino acids. Germline V CDR1 and CDR2: SNHLY, FYNNEI. Unmatched junction bases numbered 2, after V lost 5 bases and J lost 0 bases. The CDR3 reads CASSLGLADQETQYF. CDR3 coding DNA: TGTGCCAGCAGTCTGGGACTAGCGGACCAAGAGACCCAGTACTTC.

This sequence joins TRBV7-2 and TRBJ2-1; the D gene is possibly TRBD2 (5 bases). Between the trimmed V and J ends, which lost 2 bases and 8 bases, there was a span of 16 bases. Looked up from germline, CDR1 is SGHTA and CDR2 is FQGNSA. The CDR3 length is 15 residues. CDR3 in amino acids: CASSLTGIRSDEQFF. DNA for the CDR3: TGTGCCAGCAGCTTAACCGGGATACGGAGCGATGAGCAGTTCTTC.

The chain has TRBV19 and TRBJ2-2, with D possibly being TRBD1 (5 bases). Trimming took off 6 bases at V and 3 bases at J, with 11 bases between the two ends. The V gene's germline CDR1 is LNHDA and CDR2 SQIVND (reference sequence). There are 14 residues in the CDR3. In nucleotides, the CDR3 is TGTGCCAGTAGGGGCAGGGAAGACACCGGGGAGCTGTTTTTT. Protein: CASRGREDTGELFF.

The chain is built from TRBV11-2 and TRBJ2-7; 13 bases map to TRBD2. This CDR3 is built from 14 residues. Unmatched junction bases numbered 2, after V lost 5 bases and J lost 4 bases. Germline values: CDR1 SGHAT, CDR2 FQNNGV. CDR3 nucleotide sequence: TGTGCCAGCAGCGTGACTAGCGGGAGGTACGAGCAGTACTTC. Residues: CASSVTSGRYEQYF.

This chain joins TRBV27 and TRBJ2-5; TRBD1 is a possible D gene (5 bases). Trimming took off 5 bases at V and 5 bases at J, with 18 bases between the two ends. The CDR3 extends over 15 amino acids. Germline V gives CDR1 MNHEY, CDR2 SMNVEV (reference sequence). In DNA, the CDR3 is TGTGCCAGCAGTCCCGCATCAGGGATCACGGAGACCCAGTACTTC. The encoded protein is CASSPASGITETQYF.

The V gene is TRBV25-1, the J gene TRBJ1-2; tentatively, D is TRBD1 (6 bases). The V end was cut by 4 bases, the J end by 1 base, with 10 bases between. The CDR3 consists of 14 residues. Germline V gene sequence: CDR1 MGHDK, CDR2 SYGVNS. CDR3 loop: CASSGGQLNYGYTF. As DNA, the CDR3 is TGTGCCAGCAGTGGAGGACAGCTTAACTATGGCTACACCTTC.

This clone occurred a few times. This chain connects TRBV5-6 to TRBJ2-2; D perhaps matches TRBD2 (5 bases). The CDR3 has 13 amino acids. V was pared by 2 bases and J by 11 bases, with 13 bases between. The germline gives CDR1 SGHDT, CDR2 YYEEEE. The CDR3 sequence is CASSFLARVELFF. The CDR3 DNA reads TGTGCCAGCAGCTTTCTCGCGCGGGTCGAGCTGTTTTTT.

The V gene is TRBV10-3, the J gene TRBJ2-5; D is possibly TRBD1 (6 bases). The CDR3 length is 14 residues. CDR1 and CDR2 (germline): ENHRY, SYGVKD. Trimming took off 7 bases at V and 2 bases at J, with 14 bases between the two ends. The CDR3 DNA is TGTGCCATCAATCAGGGGCTCGGGCAAGAGACCCAGTACTTC. It is translated as CAINQGLGQETQYF.

This chain joins TRBV28 and TRBJ2-4, with a weak D call TRBD2 (6 bases). The V end lost 4 bases, the J end lost 9 bases, and 10 bases lay between the germline ends. Germline V gives CDR1 MDHEN, CDR2 SYDVKM. This CDR3 is 12 amino acids long. The CDR3 here is CASSSLAFIQYF. CDR3 bases: TGTGCCAGCAGTTCCCTAGCGTTCATTCAGTACTTC.

The rearrangement links TRBV5-4 to TRBJ2-7; D ambiguous. There are 14 residues in the CDR3. The germline V and J ends were trimmed by 4 bases and 3 bases, with 14 bases remaining between them. Germline V gene lookup returns CDR1 SGHNT and CDR2 YYREEE (reference sequence). CDR3 DNA: TGTGCCAGCAGCCCTACGGGTTCGTACTACGAGCAGTACTTC. This translates into CASSPTGSYYEQYF. Using reference TRBV5-4 and TRBJ2-7 for the parts outside the CDR3, the full variable domain is ETGVTQSPTHLIKTRGQQVTLRCSSQSGHNTVSWYQQALGQGPQFIFQYYREEENGRGNFPPRFSGLQFPNYSSELNVNALELDDSALYLCASSPTGSYYEQYFGPGTRLTVT.

The rearrangement joins TRBV5-4 to TRBJ2-2; no definite D call. Germline lookup yields CDR1 SGHNT and CDR2 YYREEE (reference sequence). Between the trimmed V and J ends, which lost 4 bases and 6 bases, there was a span of 19 bases. The CDR3 length is 16 residues. CDR3 sequence: CASSILRESAAGELFF. In nucleotides, the CDR3 is TGTGCCAGCAGCATCCTCCGAGAATCGGCGGCCGGGGAGCTGTTTTTT.

For the CDR3, the DNA is TGTGCCAGCAGTTTGCGGGAGGGCCCAGCGTACGAGCAGTACTTC. Protein sequence: CASSLREGPAYEQYF. The chain joins TRBV28 to TRBJ2-7, with 9 bases fitting TRBD2. Germline CDR1 and CDR2: MDHEN and SYDVKM. The V gene end was trimmed by 3 bases and the J gene end by 4 bases; junction bases not matched to a gene: 7. There are 15 residues in the CDR3. Filled out from reference TRBV28 and TRBJ2-7, the complete variable domain reads DVKVTQSSRYLVKRTGEKVFLECVQDMDHENMFWYRQDPGLGLRLIYFSYDVKMKEKGDIPEGYSVSREKKERFSLILESASTNQTSMYLCASSLREGPAYEQYFGPGTRLTVT.

The rearrangement uses TRBV5-1 and TRBJ2-5, with 10 positions matching TRBD1. The V segment lost 7 bases and the J segment 5 bases; nucleotides outside the gene matches: 5. The CDR3 is made up of 13 amino acids. CDR1 is SGHRS and CDR2 is YFSETQ in the germline V gene. DNA for the CDR3: TGCGCCAGCCGACAGGGGGCATTTGAGACCCAGTACTTC. Amino acids: CASRQGAFETQYF.

V is TRBV28 and J is TRBJ2-4, with a weak D call TRBD1 (6 bases). The CDR3 length is 19 residues. Germline CDR1 MDHEN, CDR2 SYDVKM. Trimming stripped 1 base from V and 0 bases from J, with 19 bases between. This CDR3 reads CASSLSIVRDTIAKNIQYF. In nucleotides, the CDR3 is TGTGCCAGCAGTTTATCGATTGTTCGGGACACTATAGCCAAAAACATTCAGTACTTC.

This clone came up once. V and J are TRBV5-1 and TRBJ2-1; the D is unclear. The CDR3 is made up of 13 amino acids. Germline V gene lookup returns CDR1 SGHRS and CDR2 YFSETQ. V was pared by 2 bases and J by 4 bases, with 7 bases between. CDR3 sequence (DNA): TGCGCCAGCAGCTTAGATACTTACAATGAGCAGTTCTTC. It is translated as CASSLDTYNEQFF. The whole variable domain, filled in from reference TRBV5-1 and TRBJ2-1, reads KAGVTQTPRYLIKTRGQQVTLSCSPISGHRSVSWYQQTPGQGLQFLFEYFSETQRNKGNFPGRFSGRQFSNSRSEMNVSTLELGDSALYLCASSLDTYNEQFFGPGTRLTVL.

The sample holds a few counts of this clone. The chain is built from TRBV5-6 and TRBJ1-5; D is unresolved. The germline gives CDR1 SGHDT, CDR2 YYEEEE. V was shortened by 2 bases and J by 2 bases, with 14 bases between the two germline ends. The CDR3 consists of 16 residues. This chain's CDR3 is CASSLGPGKGNQPQHF. CDR3 DNA sequence: TGTGCCAGCAGCTTAGGTCCGGGAAAGGGCAATCAGCCCCAGCATTTT.

This clone was observed once. The V call is TRBV5-1, the J call TRBJ2-7; TRBD1 aligns across 8 bases. CDR1 is SGHRS and CDR2 is YFSETQ in the germline V gene. The trim removed 2 bases at V and 2 bases at J, leaving 3 bases unmatched. The CDR3 totals 14 residues. CDR3 coding DNA: TGCGCCAGCAGCTTACAACAGGGGGCCTACGAGCAGTACTTC. This codes for CASSLQQGAYEQYF.

V and J are TRBV5-8 and TRBJ2-1, with 10 bases lining up with TRBD2. V lost 4 bases to trimming and J lost 5 bases; unmatched junction nucleotides: 6. Per germline, CDR1 SGHTS and CDR2 YDEGEE. The length of the CDR3 is 15 residues. CDR3 in amino acids: CASSRGTSVDNEQFF. CDR3 DNA sequence: TGTGCCAGCAGCCGCGGGACTAGCGTGGACAATGAGCAGTTCTTC.

The genes are TRBV12-5 and TRBJ1-4; no definite D call. CDR1 is LGHNT, CDR2 FRNRAP, per germline. Deletions cut 1 base from V and 0 bases from J, with 9 bases between. CDR3 length: 16 residues. The chain's CDR3 is CASGLDSFATNEKLFF. DNA of the CDR3: TGTGCTAGTGGTTTGGACAGCTTTGCAACTAATGAAAAACTGTTTTTT.

CDR3 DNA sequence: TGTGCCAGCAGCACAGGACATCCGCAAAATGAAGCTTTCTTT. Its translation is CASSTGHPQNEAFF. The V and J genes are TRBV7-8 and TRBJ1-1, with D perhaps matching TRBD1 (5 bases). The germline V gene encodes CDR1 SGHVS and CDR2 FQNEAQ. V dropped 5 bases and J dropped 7 bases, with 17 bases sitting between them. The CDR3 length is 14 residues.

V gene TRBV29-1 combines with J gene TRBJ1-1; D is perhaps TRBD1 (5 bases). The CDR3 loop spans 13 amino acids. The ends were cut back, 3 bases at V and 0 bases at J, with 8 bases in the middle. Looked up from germline, CDR1 is SQVTM and CDR2 is ANQGSEA. The CDR3 reads CSVETALNTEAFF. In DNA form, the CDR3 reads TGCAGCGTTGAGACAGCGTTGAACACTGAAGCTTTCTTT.

This clone has more than one count but fewer than ten. CDR3 in amino acids: CASSHTRGKVSYTF. CDR3 DNA sequence: TGTGCCAGCAGCCACACACGGGGGAAGGTTAGCTACACCTTC. V usage is TRBV3-1 (or the pseudogene TRBV3-2) and J usage is TRBJ1-2, with D tentatively TRBD1 (5 bases). Trimming shortened V by 3 bases and J by 9 bases, and 17 bases separated the two germline ends. The CDR3 has 14 residues. Germline V CDR1 and CDR2: LGHDT, YNNKEL (reference sequence).

The chain has TRBV28 and TRBJ1-5; 8 bases agree with TRBD1. Germline CDR1 and CDR2: MDHEN and SYDVKM. The CDR3 spans 13 residues. V lost 6 bases and J lost 4; bases outside the gene matches: 2. The DNA for the CDR3 is TGTGCCAGCAGGCGGGACAGGAATCAGCCCCAGCATTTT. Translated, it gives CASRRDRNQPQHF.

This chain joins TRBV28 and TRBJ2-7; 9 bases map to TRBD2. With V trimmed by 1 base and J by 3 bases, 4 bases remained unmatched. CDR1 is MDHEN, CDR2 SYDVKM, per germline. This CDR3 comprises 15 residues. The DNA for the CDR3 is TGTGCCAGCAGTTTATCTGGTAGCGGGAGCTACGAGCAGTACTTC. Translating gives CASSLSGSGSYEQYF.